Shown below are 9 T cell receptor beta chains from a single sample sequenced in a study of cytomegalovirus exposure and HLA in healthy donors (dated by TCRdb to the late 2010s). Libraries were prepared through the immunoSEQ multiplex PCR assay. A mixture of 60 forward primers for TCR Vbeta segments and 13 reverse primers for TCR Jbeta segments was used in the multiplex PCR. TCRdb provides this immuneACCESS table in a form limited to in-frame rearrangements. Some clones are lacking; in checked studies, under half of them reflect an unresolved V gene, and why the rest are absent is not known. This sample lists approximately 200,000 clones; over 65% were detected once. The ten most abundant clones make up approximately 0.092% of the sample. Sequenced input: PBMCs. The receptors were gathered from a boy younger than 10 in good health and CMV-seronegative.

Only a few counts were recorded for this clone. The rearrangement joins TRBV4-3 to TRBJ1-5; D gene uncertain. Germline CDR1 reads LGHNA; CDR2 reads YSLEER. The ends were cut back, 0 bases at V and 6 bases at J, with 9 bases in the middle. The CDR3 is 14 residues long. The CDR3 sequence is CASSQEIEVQPQHF. DNA for the CDR3: TGCGCCAGCAGCCAAGAGATCGAGGTTCAGCCCCAGCATTTT.

The rearrangement uses TRBV19 and TRBJ1-6, with TRBD1 matching over 9 bases. The CDR3 runs to 13 residues. Germline V gene sequence: CDR1 LNHDA, CDR2 SQIVND (reference sequence). V shed 6 bases, J shed 8 bases, and the junction held 2 bases outside the gene matches. CDR3 region: CASSDRGDSPLHF. The CDR3 region has the DNA TGTGCCAGTAGCGACAGGGGGGATTCACCCCTCCACTTT. The full variable domain, rest sourced from reference TRBV19 and TRBJ1-6, is DGGITQSPKYLFRKEGQNVTLSCEQNLNHDAMYWYRQDPGQGLRLIYYSQIVNDFQKGDIAEGYSVSREKKESFPLTVTSAQKNPTAFYLCASSDRGDSPLHFGNGTRLTVT.

This clone was counted a single time. The chain combines TRBV5-6 with TRBJ1-1; 11 bases map to TRBD1. Germline trimming cut 3 bases from V and 5 bases from J; bases unmatched to any gene: 6. This CDR3 region has 15 residues. CDR1 and CDR2 from the germline V gene are SGHDT and YYEEEE. DNA for the CDR3: TGTGCCAGCAGCTCAGGGACAGGGGGGTGGACTGAAGCTTTCTTT. Its translation is CASSSGTGGWTEAFF.

V is TRBV30 and J is TRBJ1-2; D might be TRBD1 (5 bases). Germline CDR1 and CDR2: GTSNPN and SVGIG (reference sequence). V gave up 4 bases and J gave up 5 bases, with 8 bases separating them. The CDR3 has 11 residues. The chain's CDR3 is CAWTQGYGYTF. CDR3 nucleotide sequence: TGTGCCTGGACCCAGGGTTATGGCTACACCTTC.

V and J are TRBV5-6 and TRBJ1-2, with 8 bases that match TRBD1. Germline-derived CDR1 and CDR2 are SGHDT and YYEEEE. The CDR3 extends over 13 amino acids. The V and J ends lost 1 base and 13 bases, in that order; junction bases with no gene match: 9. CDR3 DNA sequence: TGTGCCAGCAGCTTGAGAGCCAGGGGGCAAGGCACCTTC. Its protein is CASSLRARGQGTF.

The chain links TRBV7-9 to TRBJ1-1; no clear D. The V and J ends lost 4 bases and 0 bases respectively, with 12 bases between them. CDR3 size: 15 residues. CDR1 is SEHNR and CDR2 is FQNEAQ in the germline V gene (reference sequence). The CDR3 nucleotides are TGTGCCAGCAGCTCGGGTCTTTCCATGAACACTGAAGCTTTCTTT. It codes for CASSSGLSMNTEAFF.

This sequence joins TRBV5-3 and TRBJ2-5, with D maybe TRBD1 (6 bases). TRBV5-3 is an ORF, with its function uncertain. V gave up 7 bases and J gave up 3 bases, with 10 bases separating them. The length of the CDR3 is 12 residues. CDR3 nucleotide sequence: TGTGCCAGAGGGGGCATCAAAGAGACCCAGTACTTC. This gives the protein CARGGIKETQYF.

The chain uses TRBV7-2 and TRBJ2-3, with 8 bases that match TRBD2. The CDR3 contains 13 residues. CDR1 and CDR2 (germline): SGHTA, FQGNSA. Trimming took 5 bases from V and 9 from J; bases not matched to a gene: 7. Written as DNA, the CDR3 is TGTGCCAGCAGCGCTAAAGCGGGGGTCACGCAGTATTTT. This gives the protein CASSAKAGVTQYF.

The chain carries TRBV13 and TRBJ2-6; possible D gene TRBD1, 5 bases. Trimming removed 2 bases from V and 0 bases from J, with 14 bases in between. The CDR3 covers 18 residues. Germline assignment: CDR1 PRHDT and CDR2 FYEKMQ (reference sequence). CDR3 residues: CASSLLSGRLSGANVLTF. CDR3 DNA sequence: TGTGCCAGCAGCTTATTGTCAGGGCGACTCTCTGGGGCCAACGTCCTGACTTTC. Using reference TRBV13 and TRBJ2-6 for the parts outside the CDR3, the full variable domain is AAGVIQSPRHLIKEKRETATLKCYPIPRHDTVYWYQQGPGQDPQFLISFYEKMQSDKGSIPDRFSAQQFSDYHSELNMSSLELGDSALYFCASSLLSGRLSGANVLTFGAGSRLTVL.